The subject of this entry is one T cell receptor beta chain. The target of this receptor is not known. Base-call qualities are not available, and no considerably larger clone is one nucleotide away. The data were obtained in a study of blood T cell repertoires in COVID-19 (TCRdb year 2020). Study-wide context: Samples from collaborators originated in the United States, Italy and Spain and spanned both the acute and convalescent phases of COVID-19. HLA class I and class II types, where available, came from metadata supplied by the sample provider rather than from assay-based typing. The repertoires were released in a freely available public database intended as a resource for research on the immune response to SARS-CoV-2. Subjects who had been exposed to COVID-19, were actively infected with it, or had recovered from it provided the deeply sampled blood TCRbeta repertoires that made up the dataset. Samples were obtained from the ongoing ImmuneRACE study (first 160 participants) and from approximately 1,200 subjects provided by 6 global collaborators. A de-identified subject ID, COVID-19 status, age in years and sex were almost always included in the sample metadata. The material from the prospective study consisted of cDNA or gDNA derived from T cells, B-cell-depleted T cells, or PBMCs.

TCRbeta CDR3 regions were amplified from genomic DNA using the immunoSEQ Assay, a bias-controlled multiplex PCR. Turning to the authors' computational methods: Within the assay, amplification of reference gene primers was used to estimate how many nucleated cells each sample contained. To quantify the absolute abundance of each unique TCRbeta CDR3 rearrangement, sequence reads were collapsed and filtered. For each sample, productive Simpson clonality was calculated by taking the square root of Simpson's diversity index across productive rearrangements. In its TCRdb copy, this immuneACCESS table keeps in-frame sequences only and misses some clones. Where compared with another copy, unresolved V genes explain less than half of these, and the others have no known cause. V, J and clone size are taken as reported in that table, and D and trimming were inferred from the DNA itself. Present in this sample are roughly 100,000 clones, over 70% of which were seen just once. 20% to 25% of the sample goes to the ten largest clones.

The CDR3 runs 16 amino acids, cysteine and phenylalanine included. Only CDR3 DNA remains: 48 bases, in frame from the first base. The full study reports these points: How much clinical and demographic metadata was included differed by source and by participant, and the metadata was provided uncurated.

Collaborating institutions collected whole blood in K2EDTA tubes following their own protocols. For TCRbeta analysis, collaborators shipped samples in one of three forms: frozen whole blood, isolated PBMCs, or DNA extracted from either of those sample types. Here the chain combines TRBV7-5 and TRBJ1-5. TRBV7-5 represents a pseudogene. The sequenced sample consisted of peripheral blood. This sequence was found in a man at least 80 years old with active or convalescent COVID-19. The CDR3 region has the sequence CARVEGPRGLNQPQHF. At the DNA level, the sequence is TGTGCCAGGGTGGAGGGGCCAAGGGGCCTCAATCAGCCCCAGCATTTT.